Listed below are T cell receptor beta chains from one sample, sequenced in a study of response to subunit inactivated influenza vaccine. Each CDR3 protein is one row after TCRdb ran MiXCR on the RT-PCR reads. This sample has 560,000 or so distinct CDR3 sequences, with about 8% found just once. This specimen consisted of PBMCs from blood, obtained around 2 years after vaccination. The receptors stem from a man between 50 and 75 years old who received an inactivated influenza vaccine. Both conserved end residues are part of each CDR3. A D gene is named only where the DNA matches it firmly. Some rows have no size entry. The others give once, few or many, or a class for an expanded clone.

TRBJ2-7,TRBD1,few,TRBV25-1,TGTGCCAGCACTACAGGGGGGACCTACGAGCAGTACTTC,CASTTGGTYEQYF
TRBJ1-5,NA,many,TRBV5-1,TGCGCCAGCAGCTTAGACGGTTTTTCGGGGCAGCCCCAGCATTTT,CASSLDGFSGQPQHF
TRBJ1-1,TRBD1,many,TRBV12-3/TRBV12-4,TGTGCCAGCAGTATCCGACAGGGTAACACTGAAGCTTTCTTT,CASSIRQGNTEAFF
TRBJ2-3,NA,NA,TRBV6-1,TGTGCCAGCAGTGAGGGGGTCGGGGGACTCGCAGATACGCAGTATTTT,CASSEGVGGLADTQYF
TRBJ1-2,NA,few,TRBV7-9,TGTGCCAGCAGCTTAAGGGCGTACTATGGCTACACCTTC,CASSLRAYYGYTF
TRBJ2-7,NA,few,TRBV7-2,TGTGCCAGCAGCCTCTTAGGGCCCGCTGGGGACGAGCAGTACTTC,CASSLLGPAGDEQYF
TRBJ2-7,NA,many,TRBV3-1,TGTGCCAGCAGCCCTCGACTAGATACCTACGAGCAGTACTTC,CASSPRLDTYEQYF
TRBJ2-5,NA,NA,TRBV5-5,TGTGCCAGCAGCTTGGTGCAGGGTCCGGAGACCCAGTACTTC,CASSLVQGPETQYF
TRBJ2-3,NA,few,TRBV20-1,TGCAGTGCAAAGGACGGCGCCACTGGCACAGATACGCAGTATTTT,CSAKDGATGTDTQYF
TRBJ2-1,NA,few,TRBV7-6,TGTGCCAGCAGCTTAAAGGGCAGTTACAATGAGCAGTTCTTC,CASSLKGSYNEQFF
TRBJ1-2,NA,few,TRBV4-1,TGCGCCAGCAGCCAAGATTTCGACCCAGGCGCGACGAACTATGGCTACACCTTC,CASSQDFDPGATNYGYTF
TRBJ1-3,NA,medium-sized,TRBV18,TGTGCCAGCTCACCGACAGGCCTCTCTGGAAACACCATATATTTT,CASSPTGLSGNTIYF
TRBJ2-1,TRBD1,few,TRBV28,TGTGCCAGCATGGGGCAGGGGGCGGCCTACAATGAGCAGTTCTTC,CASMGQGAAYNEQFF
TRBJ2-7,NA,few,TRBV20-1,TGCAGTGCCGGAGCAGGACTCCTTGAATCCCACTTC,CSAGAGLLESHF
TRBJ2-1,NA,NA,TRBV7-8,TGTGCCAGCAGCGTAAGGGGCGCCCCCTACAATGAGCAGTTCTTC,CASSVRGAPYNEQFF
TRBJ2-3,NA,many,TRBV5-6,TGTGCCAGCAGCTCGACTAGTAGTTTCTTCACAGATACGCAGTATTTT,CASSSTSSFFTDTQYF
TRBJ2-5,TRBD2,NA,TRBV20-1,TGCAGTGCTAGGGCACTAGCGGGAGTAGAGACCCAGTACTTC,CSARALAGVETQYF
TRBJ2-3,NA,few,TRBV5-6,TGTGCCAGCAGCTTTTCCTACCAGGATACGCAGTATTTT,CASSFSYQDTQYF
TRBJ2-7,NA,NA,TRBV6-1,TGTGCCAGCAGCCAAGGGTCCACTAGCTTCGACGAGCAGTACTTC,CASSQGSTSFDEQYF
TRBJ1-6,TRBD1,few,TRBV7-9,TGTGCCAGCAGCAGACAGGGCGGGGAAGAATCACCCCTCCACTTT,CASSRQGGEESPLHF
TRBJ2-7,TRBD2,few,TRBV2,TGTGCCAGCAGTTCCAAGGGGACTAGAGATCACGAGCAGTACTTC,CASSSKGTRDHEQYF
TRBJ2-7,TRBD1,NA,TRBV5-1,TGCGCCAGCAGCGCACGACAGGGCAGCTCCTACGAGCAGTACTTC,CASSARQGSSYEQYF
TRBJ1-2,TRBD1,NA,TRBV20-1,TGCAGTGCTAGACGGGACAGTAACATGGATGGCTACACCTTC,CSARRDSNMDGYTF
TRBJ2-1,TRBD2,many,TRBV7-2,TGTGCCAGCAGCTTAACGGGACTAGGATTGGACAATGAGCAGTTCTTC,CASSLTGLGLDNEQFF
TRBJ2-1,NA,many,TRBV11-2,TGTGCCAGCAGCTTAGGCCCCGGGGAGCAGTTCTTC,CASSLGPGEQFF
TRBJ2-7,NA,few,TRBV6-2/TRBV6-3,TGTGCCAGCAGTTACTCGATGCTAAGTCATAGCTCCTACGAGCAGTACTTC,CASSYSMLSHSSYEQYF
TRBJ1-3,NA,many,TRBV7-2,TGTGCCAGCAGCGAAAGGACAGCTGGAAACACCATATATTTT,CASSERTAGNTIYF
TRBJ2-1,TRBD2,NA,TRBV5-1,TGCGCCAGCAGCTTGAGCGTAGCGGGAGCCTACAATGAGCAGTTCTTC,CASSLSVAGAYNEQFF